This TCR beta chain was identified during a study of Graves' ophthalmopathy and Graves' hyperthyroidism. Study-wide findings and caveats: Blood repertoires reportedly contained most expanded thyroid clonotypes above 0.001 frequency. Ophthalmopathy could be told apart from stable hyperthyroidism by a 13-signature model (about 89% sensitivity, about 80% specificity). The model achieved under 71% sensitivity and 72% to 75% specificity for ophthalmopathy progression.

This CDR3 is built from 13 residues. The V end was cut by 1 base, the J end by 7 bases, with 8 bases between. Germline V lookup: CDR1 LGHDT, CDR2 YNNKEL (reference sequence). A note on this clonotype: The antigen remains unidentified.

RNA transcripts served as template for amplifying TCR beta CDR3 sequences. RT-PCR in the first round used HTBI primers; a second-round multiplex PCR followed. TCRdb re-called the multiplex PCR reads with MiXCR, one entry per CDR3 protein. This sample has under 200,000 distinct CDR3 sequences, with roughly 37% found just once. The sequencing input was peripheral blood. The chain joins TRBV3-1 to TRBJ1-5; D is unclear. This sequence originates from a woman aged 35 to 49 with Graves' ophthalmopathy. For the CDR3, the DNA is TGTGCCAGCAGCCAAGGCGTTCGGCAGCCCCAGCATTTT. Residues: CASSQGVRQPQHF.